The present T cell receptor (beta chain) was sequenced within a study of blood T cell repertoires in COVID-19. This clone was seen just once. Per the study methods: How many nucleated cells were present was estimated from reference gene primer amplification. TCRdb keeps only in-frame clones here, not all; method: immunoSEQ multiplex PCR. The V and J calls and clone size were taken over from that table, and D and trimming were inferred from the DNA. The data hold roughly 95,000 clones, with 82% observed a single time. The sequence derives from a man at least 80 years old with acute or convalescent COVID-19. What was sequenced was peripheral blood.

The CDR3: CASSLDRGRNQPQHF. DNA for the CDR3: TGTGCCAGCAGTTTGGACAGGGGGCGGAATCAGCCCCAGCATTTT. The chain recombines TRBV28 with TRBJ1-5; 11 bases are a match to TRBD1. V was pared by 3 bases and J by 4 bases, with 2 bases of the junction left unmatched. Germline V gene sequence: CDR1 MDHEN, CDR2 SYDVKM. CDR3 size: 15 residues.